Each of the 5 T cell receptor beta chains below was sequenced from the same sample in a study of cytomegalovirus exposure and HLA in healthy donors. PCR amplification relied on 60 Vbeta primers (plus 13 Jbeta primers). TCRdb keeps only in-frame clones here, not all; method: immunoSEQ multiplex PCR. The sample carries 150,000 to 180,000 clones, 79% recorded once. The sequenced sample was PBMCs. The receptors derive from a man aged 30-40 years in good health and CMV-seropositive.

This chain joins TRBV6-5 and TRBJ2-3; a possible D gene is TRBD2 (6 bases). CDR1 is MNHEY and CDR2 is SVGAGI in the germline V gene. V gave up 8 bases and J gave up 4 bases, with 16 bases separating them. This CDR3 comprises 14 residues. The CDR3 DNA sequence: TGTGCCAGCCGACCCGGGAGAGTTTCAGATACGCAGTATTTT. As protein: CASRPGRVSDTQYF.

CDR3 DNA sequence: TGTGCCAGCATCCCCGACAGGCTCTTCTCTGAAGCTTTCTTT. It translates to CASIPDRLFSEAFF. The rearrangement links TRBV2 to TRBJ1-1; weak D call: TRBD1 (6 bases). Germline lookup yields CDR1 SNHLY and CDR2 FYNNEI. This CDR3 is 14 amino acids long. Trimming stripped 7 bases from V and 6 bases from J, with 18 bases between. The variable domain in full, with the rest retrieved from reference TRBV2 and TRBJ1-1, is EPEVTQTPSHQVTQMGQEVILRCVPISNHLYFYWYRQILGQKVEFLVSFYNNEISEKSEIFDDQFSVERPDGSNFTLKIRSTKLEDSAMYFCASIPDRLFSEAFFGQGTRLTVV.

V and J are TRBV4-2 and TRBJ1-4, with 8 bases matching TRBD1. The CDR3 is 17 residues long. The germline V gene encodes CDR1 LGHNA and CDR2 YNFKEQ. With 1 base clipped from V and 3 bases from J, the junction kept 7 bases outside the gene matches. CDR3 DNA: TGTGCCAGCAGCCAAGCGTCGAAGACAGGGGCTAATGAAAAACTGTTTTTT. Protein: CASSQASKTGANEKLFF.

The V call is TRBV27, the J call TRBJ1-2; D remains ambiguous. CDR1 is MNHEY and CDR2 is SMNVEV in the germline V gene (reference sequence). V lost 2 bases, J lost 8 bases, and 9 bases lay in between. This CDR3 comprises 12 residues. The CDR3 sequence is CASSLRGLGYTF. CDR3 DNA: TGTGCCAGCAGTTTACGAGGGCTAGGCTACACCTTC.

This clone appeared a few times. The chain uses TRBV5-4 and TRBJ2-5; 8 nucleotides agree with TRBD2. Germline V lookup: CDR1 SGHNT, CDR2 YYREEE (reference sequence). The CDR3 totals 14 residues. Germline trimming cut 1 base from V and 5 bases from J; bases unmatched to any gene: 4. This CDR3 is CASSLSGSDETQYF. The CDR3 region has the DNA TGTGCCAGCAGCTTGAGCGGGAGTGATGAGACCCAGTACTTC. Using reference TRBV5-4 and TRBJ2-5 for the parts outside the CDR3, the full variable domain is ETGVTQSPTHLIKTRGQQVTLRCSSQSGHNTVSWYQQALGQGPQFIFQYYREEENGRGNFPPRFSGLQFPNYSSELNVNALELDDSALYLCASSLSGSDETQYFGPGTRLLVL.